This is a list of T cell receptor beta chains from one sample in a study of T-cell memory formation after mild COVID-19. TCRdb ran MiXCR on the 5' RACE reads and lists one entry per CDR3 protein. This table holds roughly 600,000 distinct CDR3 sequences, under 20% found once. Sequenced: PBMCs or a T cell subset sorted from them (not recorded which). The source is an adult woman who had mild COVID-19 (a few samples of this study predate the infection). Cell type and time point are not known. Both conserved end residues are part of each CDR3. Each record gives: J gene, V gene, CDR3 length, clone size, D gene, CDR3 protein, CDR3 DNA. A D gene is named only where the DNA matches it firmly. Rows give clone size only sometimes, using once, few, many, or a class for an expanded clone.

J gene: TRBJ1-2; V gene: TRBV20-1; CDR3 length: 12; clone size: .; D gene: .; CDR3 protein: CSARTGQRSYTF; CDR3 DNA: TGCAGTGCTAGGACAGGACAGAGGAGCTACACCTTC
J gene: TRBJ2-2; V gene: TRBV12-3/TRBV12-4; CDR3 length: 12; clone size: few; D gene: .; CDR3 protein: CASSLSNGELFF; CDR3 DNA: TGTGCCAGCAGTTTATCAAACGGGGAGCTGTTTTTT
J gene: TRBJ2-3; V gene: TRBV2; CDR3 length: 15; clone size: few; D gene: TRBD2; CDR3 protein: CASSPLAGVADTQYF; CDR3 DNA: TGTGCCAGCAGCCCCCTAGCGGGGGTGGCAGATACGCAGTATTTT
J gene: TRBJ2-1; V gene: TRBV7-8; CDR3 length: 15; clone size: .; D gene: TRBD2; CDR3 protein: CASSPRGGSLNEQFF; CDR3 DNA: TGTGCCAGCAGCCCCCGGGGCGGGAGTCTTAATGAGCAGTTCTTC
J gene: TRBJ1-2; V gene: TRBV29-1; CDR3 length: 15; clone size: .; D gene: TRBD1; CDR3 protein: CSAVRQGWGDYGYTF; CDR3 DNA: TGCAGCGCCGTCCGACAGGGATGGGGGGACTATGGCTACACCTTC
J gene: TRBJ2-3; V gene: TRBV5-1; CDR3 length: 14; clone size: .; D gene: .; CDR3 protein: CASSSLGSTDTQYF; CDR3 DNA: TGCGCCAGCAGCTCCCTAGGGAGCACAGATACGCAGTATTTT
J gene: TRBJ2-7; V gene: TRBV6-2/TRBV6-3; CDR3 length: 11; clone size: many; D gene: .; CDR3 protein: CASSYLHEQYF; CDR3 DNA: TGTGCCAGCAGTTACCTTCACGAGCAGTACTTC
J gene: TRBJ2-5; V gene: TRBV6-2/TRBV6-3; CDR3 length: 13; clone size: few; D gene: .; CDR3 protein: CASSYGVKETQYF; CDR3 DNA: TGTGCCAGCAGTTACGGGGTGAAAGAGACCCAGTACTTC
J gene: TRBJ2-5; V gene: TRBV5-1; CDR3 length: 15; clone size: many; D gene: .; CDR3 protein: CASKRLQGTQETQYF; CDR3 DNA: TGCGCCAGCAAACGGCTTCAGGGGACCCAAGAGACCCAGTACTTC
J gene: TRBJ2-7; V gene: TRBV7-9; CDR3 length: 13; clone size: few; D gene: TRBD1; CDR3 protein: CASSLEGQVEQYF; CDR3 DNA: TGTGCCAGCAGCTTAGAGGGACAGGTCGAGCAGTACTTC
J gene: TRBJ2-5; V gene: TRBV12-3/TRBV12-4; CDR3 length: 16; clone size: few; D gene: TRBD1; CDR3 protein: CASSPRQGRSKETQYF; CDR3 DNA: TGTGCCAGCAGTCCCCGACAGGGTCGTTCTAAAGAGACCCAGTACTTC
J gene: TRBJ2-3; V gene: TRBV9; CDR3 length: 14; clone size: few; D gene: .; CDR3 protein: CASTDPGTRDTQYF; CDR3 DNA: TGTGCCAGCACAGACCCGGGCACTCGGGATACGCAGTATTTT
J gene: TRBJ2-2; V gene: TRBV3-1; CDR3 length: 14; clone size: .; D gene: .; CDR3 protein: CASSQDQGLGELFF; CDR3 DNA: TGTGCCAGCAGCCAAGATCAGGGGCTCGGGGAGCTGTTTTTT
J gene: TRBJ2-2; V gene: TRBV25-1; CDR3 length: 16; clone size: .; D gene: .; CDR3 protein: CASSESSGANTGELFF; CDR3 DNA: TGTGCCAGCAGTGAGAGTAGCGGCGCGAACACCGGGGAGCTGTTTTTT
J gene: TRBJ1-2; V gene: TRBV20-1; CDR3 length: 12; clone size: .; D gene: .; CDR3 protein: CSAREPIRALGF; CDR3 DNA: TGCAGTGCTAGAGAACCAATCAGGGCCCTCGGCTTC
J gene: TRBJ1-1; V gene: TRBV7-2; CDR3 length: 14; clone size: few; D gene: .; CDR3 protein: CASDVDGGGTEAFF; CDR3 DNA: TGTGCCAGTGACGTGGACGGCGGAGGAACTGAAGCTTTCTTT
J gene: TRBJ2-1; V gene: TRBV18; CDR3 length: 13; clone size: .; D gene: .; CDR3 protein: CASSRSKGDEQFF; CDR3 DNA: TGTGCCAGCTCACGATCGAAGGGGGATGAGCAGTTCTTC
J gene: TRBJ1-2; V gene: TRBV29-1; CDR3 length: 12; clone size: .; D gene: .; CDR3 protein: CSVGGADYGYTF; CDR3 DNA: TGCAGCGTCGGAGGGGCCGACTATGGCTACACCTTC
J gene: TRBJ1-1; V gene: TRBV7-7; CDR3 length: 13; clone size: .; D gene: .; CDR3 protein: CASRPRTCTEAFF; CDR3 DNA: TGTGCTAGCAGACCAAGGACGTGTACTGAAGCTTTCTTT
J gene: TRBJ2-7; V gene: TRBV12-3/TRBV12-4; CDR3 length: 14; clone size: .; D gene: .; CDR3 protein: CASSLFGSNYEQYF; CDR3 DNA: TGTGCCAGCAGTTTATTTGGCAGCAACTACGAGCAGTACTTC
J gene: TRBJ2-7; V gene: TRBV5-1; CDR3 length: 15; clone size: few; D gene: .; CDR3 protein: CASSLSGTNLEEQYF; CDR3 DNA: TGCGCCAGCAGCCTATCCGGGACCAACTTAGAAGAGCAGTACTTC
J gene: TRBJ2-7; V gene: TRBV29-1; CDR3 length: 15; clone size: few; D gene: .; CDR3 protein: CSVARGAGRSYEQYF; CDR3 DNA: TGCAGCGTCGCTAGAGGAGCAGGGCGCTCCTACGAGCAGTACTTC
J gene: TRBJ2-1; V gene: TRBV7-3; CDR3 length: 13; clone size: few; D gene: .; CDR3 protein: CASSQRHADEQFF; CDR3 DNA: TGTGCCAGCAGCCAACGACACGCCGATGAGCAGTTCTTC
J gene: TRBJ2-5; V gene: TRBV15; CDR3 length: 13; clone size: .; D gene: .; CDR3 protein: CATSGTWVETQYF; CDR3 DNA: TGTGCCACCAGCGGAACATGGGTAGAGACCCAGTACTTC
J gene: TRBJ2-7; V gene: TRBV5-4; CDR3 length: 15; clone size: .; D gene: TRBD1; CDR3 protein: CASSLWTGSSYEQYF; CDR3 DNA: TGTGCCAGCAGCCTATGGACAGGGAGCTCCTACGAGCAGTACTTC
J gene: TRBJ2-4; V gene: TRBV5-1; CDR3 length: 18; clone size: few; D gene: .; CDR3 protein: CASSLDLNSFLAKNIQYF; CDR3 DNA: TGCGCCAGCAGCTTGGACCTTAATTCTTTTCTAGCCAAAAACATTCAGTACTTC
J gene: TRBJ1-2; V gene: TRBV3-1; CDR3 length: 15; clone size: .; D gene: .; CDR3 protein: CASSQDRSLGYGYTF; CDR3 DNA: TGTGCCAGCAGCCAAGATCGATCGTTGGGCTATGGCTACACCTTC
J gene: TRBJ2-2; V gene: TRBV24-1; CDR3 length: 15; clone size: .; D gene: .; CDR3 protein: CATSDLRSGTGELFF; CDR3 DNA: TGTGCCACCAGTGACCTAAGGAGCGGCACCGGGGAGCTGTTTTTT
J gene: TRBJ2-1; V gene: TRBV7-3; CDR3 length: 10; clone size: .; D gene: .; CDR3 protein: CASSLLKQFF; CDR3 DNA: TGTGCCAGCAGCCTACTCAAGCAGTTCTTC
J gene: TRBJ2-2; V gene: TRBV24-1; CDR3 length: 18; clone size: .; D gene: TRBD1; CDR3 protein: CATSRAAGGPRNTGELFF; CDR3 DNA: TGTGCCACCAGTAGGGCCGCAGGGGGCCCGAGGAACACCGGGGAGCTGTTTTTT
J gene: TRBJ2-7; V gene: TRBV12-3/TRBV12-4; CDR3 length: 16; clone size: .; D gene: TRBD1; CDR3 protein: CASSFALRQGVYEQYF; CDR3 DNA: TGTGCCAGCAGTTTCGCCTTGAGACAGGGTGTCTACGAGCAGTACTTC
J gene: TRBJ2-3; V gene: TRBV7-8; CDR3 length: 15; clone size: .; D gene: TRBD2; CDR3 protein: CDSSFLAGGRDTQYF; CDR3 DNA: TGTGACAGCAGCTTTCTAGCGGGAGGTAGAGATACGCAGTATTTT
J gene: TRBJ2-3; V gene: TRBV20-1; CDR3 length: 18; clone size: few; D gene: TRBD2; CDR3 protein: CSASPGSLGGRFGDTQYF; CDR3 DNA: TGCAGTGCTAGCCCGGGTTCACTCGGCGGGAGGTTCGGAGATACGCAGTATTTT
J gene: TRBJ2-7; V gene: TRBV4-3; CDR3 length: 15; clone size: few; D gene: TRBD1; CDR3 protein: CASSQQGATSYEQYF; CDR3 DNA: TGCGCCAGCAGCCAACAGGGGGCAACTTCCTACGAGCAGTACTTC
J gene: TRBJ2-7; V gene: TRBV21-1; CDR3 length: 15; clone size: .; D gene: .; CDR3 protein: CASARLAGGPYEQYF; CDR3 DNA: TGTGCCAGCGCGAGACTAGCGGGAGGTCCCTACGAGCAGTACTTC
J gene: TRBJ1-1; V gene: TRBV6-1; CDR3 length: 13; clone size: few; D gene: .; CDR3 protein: CASSLTGPNEAFF; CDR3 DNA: TGTGCCAGCAGCCTAACAGGGCCCAATGAAGCTTTCTTT
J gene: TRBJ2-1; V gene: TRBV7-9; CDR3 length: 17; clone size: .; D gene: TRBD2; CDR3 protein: CASRPDVAGGPGAEQFF; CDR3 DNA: TGTGCCAGCAGACCTGACGTAGCGGGAGGGCCAGGGGCAGAGCAGTTCTTC
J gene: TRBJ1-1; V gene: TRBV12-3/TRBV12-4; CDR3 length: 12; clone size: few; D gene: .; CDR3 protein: CASIRGLDEAFF; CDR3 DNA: TGTGCCTCTATCAGAGGGCTGGATGAAGCTTTCTTT
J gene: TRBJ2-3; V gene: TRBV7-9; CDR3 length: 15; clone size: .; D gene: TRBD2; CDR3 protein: CASSLASGGANTQYF; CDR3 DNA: TGTGCCAGCAGCTTAGCCAGCGGGGGGGCCAATACGCAGTATTTT
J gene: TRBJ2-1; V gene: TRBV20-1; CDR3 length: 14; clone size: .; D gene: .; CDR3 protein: CSASGAHSYNEQFF; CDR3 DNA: TGCAGTGCTAGCGGGGCGCACTCCTACAATGAGCAGTTCTTC
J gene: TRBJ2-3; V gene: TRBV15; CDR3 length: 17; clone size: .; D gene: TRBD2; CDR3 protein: CATSRDRGGRARDTQYF; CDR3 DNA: TGTGCCACCAGCAGAGATCGAGGCGGGAGGGCCCGAGATACGCAGTATTTT
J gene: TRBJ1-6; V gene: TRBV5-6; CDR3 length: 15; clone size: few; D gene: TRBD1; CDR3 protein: CASSLSEDRAPPLHF; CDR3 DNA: TGTGCCAGCAGCTTGTCCGAGGACAGGGCTCCACCCCTCCACTTT
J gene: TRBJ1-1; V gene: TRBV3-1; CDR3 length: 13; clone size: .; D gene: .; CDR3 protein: CASSSDRRTEAFF; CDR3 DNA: TGTGCCAGCAGCTCCGACAGGCGAACTGAAGCTTTCTTT
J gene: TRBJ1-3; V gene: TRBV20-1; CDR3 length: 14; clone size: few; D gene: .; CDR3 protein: CSAGSPYTGNTIYF; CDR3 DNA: TGCAGTGCCGGATCTCCCTATACTGGAAACACCATATATTTT
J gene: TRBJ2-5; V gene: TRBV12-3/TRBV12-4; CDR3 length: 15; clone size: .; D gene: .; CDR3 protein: CASSPPRAGTETQYF; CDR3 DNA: TGTGCCAGCAGCCCTCCTCGTGCGGGGACAGAGACCCAGTACTTC
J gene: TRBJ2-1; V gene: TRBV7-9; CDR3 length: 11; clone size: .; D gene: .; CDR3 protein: CASSPVEEQFF; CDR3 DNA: TGTGCCAGCAGCCCGGTGGAGGAGCAGTTCTTC
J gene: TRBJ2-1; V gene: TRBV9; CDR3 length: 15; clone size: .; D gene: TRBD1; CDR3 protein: CASTSGTGVHNEQFF; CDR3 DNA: TGTGCCAGCACCTCGGGGACAGGGGTACACAATGAGCAGTTCTTC
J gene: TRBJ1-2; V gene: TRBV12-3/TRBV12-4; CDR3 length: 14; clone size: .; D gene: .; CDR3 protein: CASSRASANYGYTF; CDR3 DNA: TGTGCCAGCAGCCGGGCCTCGGCTAACTATGGCTACACCTTC
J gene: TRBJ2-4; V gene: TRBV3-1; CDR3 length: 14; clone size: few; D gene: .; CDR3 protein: CASSQAGGGNIQYF; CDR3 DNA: TGTGCCAGCAGCCAAGCCGGCGGAGGGAACATTCAGTACTTC
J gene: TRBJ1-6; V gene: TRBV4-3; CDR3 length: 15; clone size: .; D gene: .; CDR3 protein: CASSPGRRPDLPLHF; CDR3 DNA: TGCGCCAGCAGCCCGGGCCGTAGACCCGATTTGCCCCTCCACTTT
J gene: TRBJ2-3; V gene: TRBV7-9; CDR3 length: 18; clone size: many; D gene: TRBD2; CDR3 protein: CASSQPGLAGGSTDTQYF; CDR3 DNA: TGTGCCAGCAGCCAGCCGGGACTAGCGGGAGGAAGCACAGATACGCAGTATTTT
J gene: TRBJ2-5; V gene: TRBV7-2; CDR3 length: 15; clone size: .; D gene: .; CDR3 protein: CASSLGTSSSVTQYF; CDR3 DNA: TGTGCCAGCAGCTTAGGTACTAGTTCGAGCGTGACCCAGTACTTC
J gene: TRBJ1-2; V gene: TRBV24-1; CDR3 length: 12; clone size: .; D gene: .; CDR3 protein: CATSSMGFGYTF; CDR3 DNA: TGTGCCACCAGCTCTATGGGCTTTGGCTACACCTTC
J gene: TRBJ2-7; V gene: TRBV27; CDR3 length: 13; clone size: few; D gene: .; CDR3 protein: CASSHLGVLEQYF; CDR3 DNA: TGTGCCAGCAGTCACTTAGGGGTTCTGGAGCAGTACTTC
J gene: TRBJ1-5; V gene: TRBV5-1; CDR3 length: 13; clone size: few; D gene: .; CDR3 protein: CASSGGVNQPQHF; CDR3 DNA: TGCGCCAGCAGCGGGGGAGTTAATCAGCCCCAGCATTTT